The present entry profiles one TCR beta chain with its context. This specimen comes from a study of OX40 agonist ivuxolimab in advanced cancers. Germline V CDR1 and CDR2: MNHEY, SVGAGI. The CDR3 is 15 amino acids. V shed 7 bases and J shed 6 bases, with 18 bases lying between them. Assay used: immunoSEQ multiplex PCR; TCRdb lists only in-frame clones, some missing. The sample has fewer than 85,000 clones; about 92% are singletons. The clonotype was recovered from an adult with an advanced solid tumor such as melanoma, head and neck, liver or kidney cancer. The sample in question was CD4+ or CD8+ T cells sorted from blood, obtained in a trial of the OX40 agonist ivuxolimab. V and J are TRBV6-5 and TRBJ1-4; tentative D call: TRBD1 (5 bases). The CDR3 loop reads CASTRRGGIYEKLFF. As DNA, the CDR3 is TGTGCCAGCACACGGAGGGGCGGGATTTATGAAAAACTGTTTTTT.